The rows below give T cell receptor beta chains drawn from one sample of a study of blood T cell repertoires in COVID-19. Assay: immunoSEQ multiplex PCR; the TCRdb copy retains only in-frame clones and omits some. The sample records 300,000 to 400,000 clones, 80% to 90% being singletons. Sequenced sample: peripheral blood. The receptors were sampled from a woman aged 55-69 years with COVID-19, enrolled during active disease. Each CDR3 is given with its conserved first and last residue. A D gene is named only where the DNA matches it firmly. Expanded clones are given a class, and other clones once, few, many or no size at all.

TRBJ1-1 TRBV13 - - TGTGCCAGCAGCTTACTTTCGAACACTGAAGCTTTCTTT CASSLLSNTEAFF
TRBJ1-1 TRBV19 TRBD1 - TGTGCCAGTAGGGATCCCGGGACAGGGGTGAACACTGAAGCTTTCTTT CASRDPGTGVNTEAFF
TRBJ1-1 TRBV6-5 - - TGTGCCAGCAGTTATCAGGGGCAGAACACTGAAGCTTTCTTT CASSYQGQNTEAFF
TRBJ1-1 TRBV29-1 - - TGCAGCGTTTTCCCGGGACATCCCAACACTGAAGCTTTCTTT CSVFPGHPNTEAFF
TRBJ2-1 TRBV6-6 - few TGTGCCAGCAGTTACTCAGGGGGACGATACAATGAGCAGTTCTTC CASSYSGGRYNEQFF
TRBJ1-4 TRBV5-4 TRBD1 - TGTGCCAGCAGCTTGCCCGGGACAGGAGGTGAAAAACTGTTTTTT CASSLPGTGGEKLFF
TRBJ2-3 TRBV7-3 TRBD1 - TGTGCCAGCAGCGATGGACAGGGCACAGATACGCAGTATTTT CASSDGQGTDTQYF
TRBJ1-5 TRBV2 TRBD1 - TGTGCCAGCAGTCGACAGGGGGCTAATCAGCCCCAGCATTTT CASSRQGANQPQHF
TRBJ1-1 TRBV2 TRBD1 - TGTGCCAGCAGTGGGTCGGACAGGGGGGCAGCTTTCTTT CASSGSDRGAAFF
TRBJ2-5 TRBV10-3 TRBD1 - TGTGCCATCAGTGAGCGGACAGGCGGACAAGAGACCCAGTACTTC CAISERTGGQETQYF